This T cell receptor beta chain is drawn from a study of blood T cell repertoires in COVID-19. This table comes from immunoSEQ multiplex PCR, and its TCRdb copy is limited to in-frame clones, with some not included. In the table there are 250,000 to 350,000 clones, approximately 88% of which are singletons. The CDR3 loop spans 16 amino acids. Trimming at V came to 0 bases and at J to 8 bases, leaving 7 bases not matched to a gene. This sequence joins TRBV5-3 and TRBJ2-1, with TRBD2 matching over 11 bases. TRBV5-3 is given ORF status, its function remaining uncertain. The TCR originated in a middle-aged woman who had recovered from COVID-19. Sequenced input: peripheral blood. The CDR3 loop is CARSLVVVAGGDEQFF. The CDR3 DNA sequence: TGTGCCAGAAGCTTGGTCGTAGTAGCGGGAGGGGATGAGCAGTTCTTC.